This TCR beta chain appears in the sequencing data of a study of cytomegalovirus exposure and HLA in healthy donors. Study-wide points: There were three CMV-associated chains whose specificity for CMV antigens was confirmed in vitro. Usually a TCR sequence was rare, but some public TCRs were found in many donors. Per a later analysis, HLA-associated TCR beta chains showed more clonal expansion than other, equally common TCR beta chains. Presence/absence analyses treated sequencing depth as roughly uniform across donors.

Of note for this clone: No antigen is known for it.

The primer mix had 60 Vbeta and 13 Jbeta primers. This table comes from immunoSEQ multiplex PCR, and its TCRdb copy is limited to in-frame clones, with some not included. The profile covers about 150,000 clones, with roughly 77% appearing a single time and approximately 8% taken by the ten largest. The CDR3 runs to 14 residues. The trim removed 6 bases at V and 4 bases at J, leaving 7 bases unmatched. Looked up from germline, CDR1 is MNHEY and CDR2 is SVGAGI. The specimen was PBMCs. The TCR comes from a man aged 25 to 40 in good health and CMV-seropositive. V and J are TRBV6-5 and TRBJ2-3; 7 nucleotides line up with TRBD2. CDR3 sequence: CASRRTSEADTQYF. As DNA, the CDR3 is TGTGCCAGCAGAAGAACTAGCGAGGCAGATACGCAGTATTTT.